Shown below are 27 T cell receptor beta chains from a single sample sequenced in a study of PD-1 blockade in classical Hodgkin lymphoma. Sequencing was performed with immunoSEQ multiplex PCR; in TCRdb, only in-frame clones are kept and a portion is missing. The table records 15,000 to 20,000 clones, approximately 82% of them present only once. Time point of the sample: cycle 4 day 1 (C4D1), after less than seven weeks of nivolumab. All patients experienced relapse after autologous stem cell transplantation, and brentuximab vedotin exposure was variable. Thawed PBMCs underwent magnetic negative selection to yield purified CD4+ T cells. This specimen consisted of CD4+ T cells from blood, obtained before the fourth cycle of nivolumab. These receptors came from a human donor with classical Hodgkin lymphoma.

The gene calls are TRBV5-1 and TRBJ1-1, with 9 bases identical to TRBD1. Germline V CDR1 and CDR2: SGHRS, YFSETQ. V dropped 3 bases and J dropped 1; count of bases not matched to a gene: 1. CDR3 length: 14 residues. CDR3 amino acids: CASSSGQGNTEAFF. In DNA form, the CDR3 reads TGCGCCAGCAGCTCGGGACAGGGGAACACTGAAGCTTTCTTT.

The rearrangement links TRBV7-9 to TRBJ2-4; TRBD2 is a possible D gene (6 bases). V lost 8 bases, J lost 9 bases, and 17 bases lay in between. The CDR3 totals 13 residues. Looked up from germline, CDR1 is SEHNR and CDR2 is FQNEAQ (reference sequence). The CDR3 spells CASGLEGVVIQYF. In nucleotides, the CDR3 is TGTGCCAGCGGATTGGAGGGAGTGGTCATTCAGTACTTC.

The J gene is TRBJ2-1, the V gene TRBV5-4, with TRBD2 matching 11 bases. The CDR3 is 17 amino acids. Germline lookup yields CDR1 SGHNT and CDR2 YYREEE (reference sequence). Losses at the gene ends were 0 bases for V and 9 bases for J; bases not matched to a gene: 11. The CDR3 sequence is CASSLDLATSGIGEQFF. The DNA for the CDR3 is TGTGCCAGCAGCTTGGACTTGGCGACTAGCGGGATAGGTGAGCAGTTCTTC.

The rearrangement uses TRBV6-5 and TRBJ1-2, with 7 bases lining up with TRBD1. The CDR3 has 16 residues. Germline loops: CDR1 MNHEY, CDR2 SVGAGI. V was pared by 4 bases and J by 0 bases, with 8 bases of the junction left unmatched. CDR3 bases: TGTGCCAGCAGTTCTAACCGGGACAGAGCTAACTATGGCTACACCTTC. It encodes CASSSNRDRANYGYTF.

The CDR3 nucleotides read TGCAGCGTTAGGGCGGGAGAGGGCGAGCAGTACTTC. This gives the protein CSVRAGEGEQYF. The genes are TRBV29-1 and TRBJ2-7, with TRBD2 identical over 7 bases. Germline loops: CDR1 SQVTM, CDR2 ANQGSEA. CDR3 length: 12 amino acids. V gave up 5 bases and J gave up 6 bases; unmatched junction bases: 7.

This clone was observed once. V gene TRBV5-6 combines with J gene TRBJ1-2; unclear D gene. The germline V gene has CDR1 SGHDT and CDR2 YYEEEE. V gave up 0 bases and J gave up 2 bases, with 14 bases separating them. The CDR3 totals 16 residues. CDR3: CASSLGFTYPNYGYTF. The CDR3 region has the DNA TGTGCCAGCAGCTTGGGCTTCACATATCCAAACTATGGCTACACCTTC. Looking up the rest from reference TRBV5-6 and TRBJ1-2 gives the full variable domain: DAGVTQSPTHLIKTRGQQVTLRCSPKSGHDTVSWYQQALGQGPQFIFQYYEEEERQRGNFPDRFSGHQFPNYSSELNVNALLLGDSALYLCASSLGFTYPNYGYTFGSGTRLTVV.

The chain is built from TRBV7-9 and TRBJ2-7; 14 positions match TRBD2. V was clipped by 1 base and J by 3 bases; unmatched bases: 2. The CDR3 runs 16 residues. Germline assignment: CDR1 SEHNR and CDR2 FQNEAQ (reference sequence). The CDR3: CASSLVGLAGGYEQYF. DNA for the CDR3: TGTGCCAGCAGCTTAGTCGGACTAGCGGGAGGCTACGAGCAGTACTTC.

The chain couples TRBV6-1 to TRBJ1-4; 10 bases agree with TRBD1. The CDR3 runs 18 residues. From germline, CDR1 is MNHNS and CDR2 SASEGT. V shed 4 bases, J shed 0 bases, and the junction held 8 bases outside the gene matches. The CDR3 spells CASSVRDRGRATNEKLFF. CDR3 coding DNA: TGTGCCAGCAGTGTACGGGACAGGGGCAGAGCAACTAATGAAAAACTGTTTTTT.

This chain connects TRBV27 to TRBJ2-7; 9 nucleotides line up with TRBD1. This CDR3 is built from 15 residues. The ends lost 5 bases at V and 3 bases at J; junction bases unmatched: 8. Germline V gene sequence: CDR1 MNHEY, CDR2 SMNVEV (reference sequence). The CDR3 loop reads CASSLRGTGNYEQYF. The CDR3 nucleotides are TGTGCCAGCAGTCTGAGGGGGACAGGGAACTACGAGCAGTACTTC.

This clone has just a few counts. The same CDR3 is also encoded by other DNA sequences in this sample. This chain uses TRBV19 with TRBJ2-2, with D possibly being TRBD1 (6 bases). Germline-derived CDR1 and CDR2 are LNHDA and SQIVND (reference sequence). The CDR3 has 14 residues. The V and J ends lost 3 bases and 2 bases respectively, with 7 bases between them. Here the CDR3 reads CASSIGTNTGELFF. The CDR3 coding sequence is TGTGCCAGTAGTATCGGGACAAACACCGGGGAGCTGTTTTTT.

The CDR3 DNA reads TGTGCCAGCAGCACCATAATGACACAGCAAGCTTTCTTT. Translated, it gives CASSTIMTQQAFF. The V call is TRBV14, the J call TRBJ1-1; D uncertain. CDR3 length: 13 amino acids. Germline lookup yields CDR1 SGHDN and CDR2 FVKESK. The V and J ends lost 5 bases and 9 bases respectively, with 16 bases between them.

This clone was seen only once. The chain uses TRBV2 and TRBJ2-4, with D perhaps matching TRBD1 (5 bases). Looked up from germline, CDR1 is SNHLY and CDR2 is FYNNEI. CDR3 size: 12 residues. V was pared by 4 bases and J by 8 bases, with 9 bases between. For the CDR3, the DNA is TGTGCCAGCAGTGGGGGCGGAGACATTCAGTACTTC. This encodes CASSGGGDIQYF. The full variable domain, in which reference TRBV2 and TRBJ2-4 provide the parts outside the CDR3, is EPEVTQTPSHQVTQMGQEVILRCVPISNHLYFYWYRQILGQKVEFLVSFYNNEISEKSEIFDDQFSVERPDGSNFTLKIRSTKLEDSAMYFCASSGGGDIQYFGAGTRLSVL.

This clone was seen a few times. This chain joins TRBV14 and TRBJ2-1; D gene uncertain. With 0 bases removed from V and 7 bases from J, the gap between germline ends came to 10 bases. Germline lookup yields CDR1 SGHDN and CDR2 FVKESK. The CDR3 spans 14 residues. DNA for the CDR3: TGTGCCAGCAGCCAAGACCTCTGGATAAATGAGCAGTTCTTC. Amino acids: CASSQDLWINEQFF.

The chain recombines TRBV19 with TRBJ1-2; perhaps TRBD1 as D (5 bases). The V gene's germline CDR1 is LNHDA and CDR2 SQIVND (reference sequence). This CDR3 region has 15 residues. Trimming removed 5 bases at V and 3 bases at J, with 16 bases between. The CDR3 spells CASSRSAAGDYGYTF. The CDR3 nucleotides are TGTGCCAGTAGTCGCTCCGCCGCGGGGGACTATGGCTACACCTTC.

The CDR3 region is CATTPSTRANTGELFF. The CDR3 DNA reads as TGTGCCACCACGCCTTCGACCAGGGCGAACACCGGGGAGCTGTTTTTT. V and J are TRBV10-3 and TRBJ2-2; TRBD1 is a possible D gene (5 bases). The CDR3 runs 16 residues. Trimming left V 10 bases short and J 0 bases short, with 18 bases between. CDR1 and CDR2 (germline): ENHRY, SYGVKD.

The chain recombines TRBV5-1 with TRBJ2-1, with D unclear. Germline V CDR1 and CDR2: SGHRS, YFSETQ. V lost 0 bases to trimming and J lost 6 bases, with 10 bases between them. The CDR3 is 14 residues long. The CDR3 loop reads CASSLEPLSNEQFF. CDR3 in DNA: TGCGCCAGCAGCTTGGAACCCCTCAGCAATGAGCAGTTCTTC.

The chain employs TRBV14 and TRBJ1-1; D is uncertain. Trimming left V 6 bases short and J 1 base short, with 9 bases between. Germline V CDR1 and CDR2: SGHDN, FVKESK. This CDR3 is 13 amino acids long. CDR3 nucleotides: TGTGCCAGCAGTCTAACGGCGAACACTGAAGCTTTCTTT. Protein product: CASSLTANTEAFF.

V is TRBV6-1 and J is TRBJ2-1, with TRBD2 matching 16 bases. Per germline, CDR1 MNHNS and CDR2 SASEGT. The CDR3 runs to 15 residues. With V trimmed by 6 bases and J by 10 bases, 6 bases remained unmatched. The CDR3, as DNA: TGTGCCAGCAGCACCGGGACTAGCGGGAGGGGGGAGCAGTTCTTC. Translation: CASSTGTSGRGEQFF.

The V gene is TRBV5-1, the J gene TRBJ1-1; unclear D gene. Germline CDR1 and CDR2: SGHRS and YFSETQ. This CDR3 spans 13 amino acids. V was trimmed by 7 bases and J by 4 bases, leaving 14 bases between them. This CDR3 is CASRQTWGTEAFF. The CDR3 coding sequence is TGCGCCAGCCGACAAACCTGGGGCACTGAAGCTTTCTTT. Full variable domain (outside the CDR3, taken from reference TRBV5-1 and TRBJ1-1): KAGVTQTPRYLIKTRGQQVTLSCSPISGHRSVSWYQQTPGQGLQFLFEYFSETQRNKGNFPGRFSGRQFSNSRSEMNVSTLELGDSALYLCASRQTWGTEAFFGQGTRLTVV.

The chain combines TRBV7-6 with TRBJ2-7; no clear D. The germline V gene encodes CDR1 SGHVS and CDR2 FNYEAQ. Trimming stripped 5 bases from V and 7 bases from J, with 18 bases between. CDR3 size: 14 residues. CDR3 protein: CASSPRDWMKEQYF. CDR3 DNA sequence: TGTGCCAGCAGCCCCCGAGACTGGATGAAAGAGCAGTACTTC.

In this sample, this clone turned up once. The rearrangement links TRBV28 to TRBJ1-5; D is ambiguous. Trimming left V 6 bases short and J 4 bases short, with 16 bases between. This CDR3 region has 15 residues. Germline CDR1 and CDR2: MDHEN and SYDVKM. This CDR3 reads CASSLPGGVNQPQHF. The DNA of the CDR3 is TGTGCCAGCAGCCTCCCGGGCGGGGTTAATCAGCCCCAGCATTTT. The full variable domain, its missing parts supplied by reference TRBV28 and TRBJ1-5, is DVKVTQSSRYLVKRTGEKVFLECVQDMDHENMFWYRQDPGLGLRLIYFSYDVKMKEKGDIPEGYSVSREKKERFSLILESASTNQTSMYLCASSLPGGVNQPQHFGDGTRLSIL.

This clone has just a few counts. This rearrangement joins TRBV11-2 to TRBJ2-2; TRBD2 matches at 12 bases. CDR3 length equals 15 residues. Trimming at V came to 5 bases and at J to 6 bases, leaving 4 bases not matched to a gene. CDR1 is SGHAT, CDR2 FQNNGV, per germline. The CDR3 DNA reads TGTGCCAGCAGCCGGACTAGCGGGACGCCCGGGGAGCTGTTTTTT. It is translated as CASSRTSGTPGELFF.

This clone was detected once. Here the CDR3 reads CASSLISRLYNEQFF. The CDR3 coding sequence is TGTGCCAGCAGTTTGATCAGCCGGCTCTACAATGAGCAGTTCTTC. This chain uses TRBV28 with TRBJ2-1; no reliable D call. The V end was cut by 3 bases, the J end by 3 bases, with 12 bases between. Germline CDR1 is MDHEN and CDR2 is SYDVKM. The CDR3 loop spans 15 amino acids.

This chain links TRBV6-5 with TRBJ2-3; tentatively, D is TRBD2 (5 bases). Germline CDR1 is MNHEY and CDR2 is SVGAGI. The CDR3 contains 12 residues. V gave up 7 bases and J gave up 8 bases, with 13 bases separating them. In nucleotides, the CDR3 is TGTGCCAGCATCCAGGCTGCGGGTACGCAGTATTTT. Encoded protein: CASIQAAGTQYF.

This clone has just one count. The CDR3 region is CASRSTGGVSYEQYF. The CDR3 DNA reads TGTGCCAGCAGATCGACAGGGGGCGTCTCCTACGAGCAGTACTTC. V gene TRBV6-1 combines with J gene TRBJ2-7; TRBD1 matches at 10 bases. CDR3 length equals 15 residues. Germline V gives CDR1 MNHNS, CDR2 SASEGT. V lost 6 bases, J lost 0 bases, and 5 bases stayed unmatched.

The chain recombines TRBV27 with TRBJ1-2; 8 bases align to TRBD1. CDR3 size: 16 residues. The V segment lost 1 base and the J segment 4 bases; nucleotides outside the gene matches: 8. CDR1 is MNHEY, CDR2 SMNVEV, per germline (reference sequence). The CDR3 region has the DNA TGTGCCAGCAGTTTATTAACAGGGGGGATTCTCTATGGCTACACCTTC. The encoded protein is CASSLLTGGILYGYTF.

The chain uses TRBV6-1 and TRBJ2-2; D is perhaps TRBD1 (5 bases). Germline values: CDR1 MNHNS, CDR2 SASEGT. The length of the CDR3 is 15 residues. V lost 2 bases and J lost 5, with 12 bases in between. CDR3: CASSELPGWTGELFF. The CDR3 DNA sequence: TGTGCCAGCAGTGAACTTCCAGGGTGGACCGGGGAGCTGTTTTTT.